This TCR beta chain was observed in a study of blood T cell repertoires in COVID-19. The wider study: COVID-19 samples collected from the United States, Italy and Spain covered acute and convalescent phases. Nucleic acid was either cDNA or gDNA, and it came from T cells, B-cell-depleted T cells, or PBMCs.

Per the authors' pipeline: Estimation of nucleated cell counts relied on the amplification of reference gene primers. Sequenced by immunoSEQ multiplex PCR; TCRdb stores in-frame clones only, minus some. The DNA was the basis for D and trimming; V, J and clone size are from that table. The table includes fewer than 150,000 clones, around 89% detected once. Germline lookup yields CDR1 SGHRS and CDR2 YFSETQ. Trimming shortened V by 0 bases and J by 3 bases, and 10 bases separated the two germline ends. This CDR3 spans 15 amino acids. The genes are TRBV5-1 and TRBJ2-1, with a possible D match to TRBD2 (6 bases). This receptor was obtained from a woman over 75 with acute or convalescent COVID-19. The sequenced sample was peripheral blood. The CDR3 nucleotides read TGCGCCAGCAGCTTGGAACTAGCCGACTACAATGAGCAGTTCTTC. Residues: CASSLELADYNEQFF.